The 29 T cell receptor beta chains below come from one sample, sequenced in a study of shared clonotypes between healthy human individuals. Generated by immunoSEQ multiplex PCR, the TCRdb table keeps only in-frame clones and is missing some. The sample has millions of clones, about 92% seen once. Sequencing was done on a sample of naive CD4+ T cells sorted from blood. Subset of the sample: CD45RA+ positively selected. These TCRs come from a man aged 18-30 years in good health.

V usage is TRBV5-6 and J usage is TRBJ2-7; the match to TRBD1 covers 9 bases. The germline V gene encodes CDR1 SGHDT and CDR2 YYEEEE. V lost 4 bases to trimming and J lost 3 bases; unmatched junction nucleotides: 5. The CDR3 spans 14 residues. Here the CDR3 reads CASSPTGGYYEQYF. The CDR3 DNA reads TGTGCCAGCAGCCCGACAGGGGGGTACTACGAGCAGTACTTC. Full variable domain (rest looked up from reference TRBV5-6 and TRBJ2-7): DAGVTQSPTHLIKTRGQQVTLRCSPKSGHDTVSWYQQALGQGPQFIFQYYEEEERQRGNFPDRFSGHQFPNYSSELNVNALLLGDSALYLCASSPTGGYYEQYFGPGTRLTVT.

The V call is TRBV6-6, the J call TRBJ1-5; 7 bases are shared with TRBD1. The CDR3 runs to 15 residues. V gave up 6 bases and J gave up 6 bases; unmatched junction bases: 11. CDR1 is MNHNY and CDR2 is SVGAGI in the germline V gene (reference sequence). CDR3 bases: TGTGCCAGCAGCACCGTGGGACAGCCGACTCAGCCCCAGCATTTT. As protein: CASSTVGQPTQPQHF.

Of note for this clone: This CDR3 is also generated by other DNA sequences in the sample. The V and J genes are TRBV7-2 and TRBJ2-7; D not certain. The germline gives CDR1 SGHTA, CDR2 FQGNSA. The CDR3 length is 13 residues. Deletions cut 3 bases from V and 2 bases from J, with 8 bases between. This chain's CDR3 is CASSLGSAYEQYF. The CDR3 coding sequence is TGTGCCAGCAGCTTGGGATCAGCCTACGAGCAGTACTTC.

The chain recombines TRBV7-2 with TRBJ2-6; D remains unclear. CDR1 SGHTA and CDR2 FQGNSA come from the germline V gene. The CDR3 spans 15 residues. Between the trimmed V and J ends, which lost 1 base and 1 base, there was a span of 5 bases. CDR3 bases: TGTGCCAGCAGCTTAGAGAGGTCTGGGGCCAACGTCCTGACTTTC. Translation: CASSLERSGANVLTF.

V and J are TRBV19 and TRBJ1-4; TRBD1 might be the D (5 bases). CDR3 size: 16 residues. V shed 4 bases and J shed 0 bases, with 12 bases lying between them. The germline gives CDR1 LNHDA, CDR2 SQIVND (reference sequence). The CDR3 region has the DNA TGTGCCAGTAGTAGGACAAGCGGTGCAACTAATGAAAAACTGTTTTTT. It translates to CASSRTSGATNEKLFF.

The chain employs TRBV4-1 and TRBJ2-7, with 9 bases fitting TRBD1. Per the germline V gene, CDR1 is MGHRA and CDR2 is YSYEKL. The CDR3 covers 17 residues. V dropped 0 bases and J dropped 2; count of bases not matched to a gene: 8. The DNA for the CDR3 is TGCGCCAGCAGCCAAGATCGTGGCGGGACAGGGCCCTACGAGCAGTACTTC. It is translated as CASSQDRGGTGPYEQYF.

V usage is TRBV5-1 and J usage is TRBJ1-3, with D unresolved. The CDR3 has 14 amino acids. Trimming removed 5 bases from V and 4 bases from J, with 13 bases in between. Germline V gene sequence: CDR1 SGHRS, CDR2 YFSETQ. The chain's CDR3 is CASRATELGNTIYF. As DNA, the CDR3 is TGCGCCAGCAGGGCCACGGAGCTAGGAAACACCATATATTTT.

This clone was counted between two and nine times. The CDR3 region is CASGFREANTEAFF. In DNA, the CDR3 is TGTGCCAGCGGCTTCAGGGAGGCGAACACTGAAGCTTTCTTT. The chain joins TRBV6-5 to TRBJ1-1, with D perhaps matching TRBD1 (5 bases). CDR3 length: 14 amino acids. The V and J ends lost 8 bases and 1 base respectively, with 14 bases between them. The germline V gene has CDR1 MNHEY and CDR2 SVGAGI.

This chain connects TRBV6-1 to TRBJ2-6, with D possibly matching TRBD2 (5 bases). The germline gives CDR1 MNHNS, CDR2 SASEGT. The V end was cut by 4 bases, the J end by 1 base, with 17 bases between. This CDR3 spans 18 amino acids. The CDR3 coding sequence is TGTGCCAGCAGTGTGGTTGTGCTAGCTTTGTCTGGGGCCAACGTCCTGACTTTC. It encodes CASSVVVLALSGANVLTF.

V usage is TRBV5-4 and J usage is TRBJ1-4; D gene unclear. The CDR3 contains 16 residues. In germline, CDR1 is SGHNT, CDR2 YYREEE (reference sequence). With 0 bases removed from V and 0 bases from J, the gap between germline ends came to 9 bases. CDR3 residues: CASSLGAGATNEKLFF. CDR3 DNA sequence: TGTGCCAGCAGCTTGGGGGCAGGAGCAACTAATGAAAAACTGTTTTTT.

This chain uses TRBV9 with TRBJ1-3, with a possible D match to TRBD1 (5 bases). The CDR3 is 17 residues long. Germline-derived CDR1 and CDR2 are SGDLS and YYNGEE. V lost 0 bases to trimming and J lost 0 bases, with 13 bases between them. The CDR3 reads CASSVGQTESSGNTIYF. CDR3 in DNA: TGTGCCAGCAGCGTAGGTCAGACAGAAAGCTCTGGAAACACCATATATTTT.

Worth noting for this clone: This sample includes further DNA sequences coding for the same CDR3. V usage is TRBV5-1 and J usage is TRBJ2-5; 9 positions agree with TRBD1. In germline, CDR1 is SGHRS, CDR2 YFSETQ. Losses at the gene ends were 4 bases for V and 4 bases for J; bases not matched to a gene: 5. The CDR3 is 14 amino acids. CDR3 nucleotides: TGCGCCAGCAGCACGGGACAGGGTTCAGAGACCCAGTACTTC. It encodes CASSTGQGSETQYF.

Of note for this clone: The same CDR3 can be traced to other DNA sequences in this sample. The chain couples TRBV19 to TRBJ2-2; D gene unclear. There are 12 residues in the CDR3. V gave up 3 bases and J gave up 1 base, with 0 bases separating them. Per germline, CDR1 LNHDA and CDR2 SQIVND (reference sequence). The CDR3 nucleotides are TGTGCCAGTAGTATGAACACCGGGGAGCTGTTTTTT. Protein product: CASSMNTGELFF. Based on the CDR3 plus reference TRBV19 and TRBJ2-2, the full variable domain is DGGITQSPKYLFRKEGQNVTLSCEQNLNHDAMYWYRQDPGQGLRLIYYSQIVNDFQKGDIAEGYSVSREKKESFPLTVTSAQKNPTAFYLCASSMNTGELFFGEGSRLTVL.

The J gene is TRBJ2-3, the V gene TRBV11-3, with a weak D call TRBD1 (6 bases). The CDR3 covers 15 residues. The V end lost 0 bases, the J end lost 3 bases, and 10 bases lay between the germline ends. Germline values: CDR1 SGHNT, CDR2 YENEEA. CDR3 sequence (DNA): TGTGCCAGCAGCTTAGACTGGGGGCCAACAGATACGCAGTATTTT. Translated: CASSLDWGPTDTQYF.

The chain carries TRBV30 and TRBJ1-2; possibly TRBD1 for D (5 bases). The CDR3 covers 15 residues. V was cut by 3 bases and J by 1 base, with 15 bases left in between. Germline V CDR1 and CDR2: GTSNPN, SVGIG (reference sequence). The DNA of the CDR3 is TGTGCCTGGAGCCAGGGAAGGGGCTTTAACTATGGCTACACCTTC. It specifies CAWSQGRGFNYGYTF. Full variable domain (rest looked up from reference TRBV30 and TRBJ1-2): SQTIHQWPATLVQPVGSPLSLECTVEGTSNPNLYWYRQAAGRGLQLLFYSVGIGQISSEVPQNLSASRPQDRQFILSSKKLLLSDSGFYLCAWSQGRGFNYGYTFGSGTRLTVV.

V and J are TRBV7-2 and TRBJ1-1, with D perhaps TRBD1 (6 bases). CDR1 and CDR2 from the germline V gene are SGHTA and FQGNSA. V lost 3 bases to trimming and J lost 1 base, with 12 bases between them. The CDR3 runs to 15 residues. This chain's CDR3 is CASSLGGAGNTEAFF. The CDR3 bases are TGTGCCAGCAGCTTGGGGGGCGCCGGGAACACTGAAGCTTTCTTT.

The rearrangement links TRBV9 to TRBJ2-7; D assignment may be TRBD1 or TRBD2 (6 bases each). Per germline, CDR1 SGDLS and CDR2 YYNGEE. Trimming took off 4 bases at V and 5 bases at J, with 16 bases between the two ends. There are 14 residues in the CDR3. CDR3 amino acids: CASSLGGGPNEQYF. The CDR3 region has the DNA TGTGCCAGCAGCCTAGGAGGGGGGCCGAACGAGCAGTACTTC.

The chain employs TRBV18 and TRBJ1-1, with 8 bases identical to TRBD1. Germline loops: CDR1 KGHSH, CDR2 LQKENI. V shed 2 bases, J shed 3 bases, and the junction held 8 bases outside the gene matches. The CDR3 loop spans 16 amino acids. The CDR3 DNA follows: TGTGCCAGCTCACCATATGCCGGGACAGGATACACTGAAGCTTTCTTT. Translation gives CASSPYAGTGYTEAFF.

This clone was seen a few times. This chain uses TRBV21-1 with TRBJ2-7; the listed D gene, TRBD1, was not tested against the DNA. TRBV21-1 is a pseudogene segment. The CDR3 consists of 14 residues. The CDR3 coding sequence is TGTGCCAGCAGCGGACAGGGGCGAGCCTACGAGCAGTACTTC. The encoded protein is CASSGQGRAYEQYF.

This clone was recorded only once. This chain connects TRBV10-1 to TRBJ2-3; 9 bases match TRBD1. This CDR3 region has 15 residues. The ends lost 9 bases at V and 3 bases at J; junction bases unmatched: 10. Germline CDR1 is WNHNN and CDR2 is SYGVQD (reference sequence). CDR3: CASISGTGKTDTQYF. CDR3 nucleotide sequence: TGCGCCAGTATATCCGGGACAGGGAAGACAGATACGCAGTATTTT.

With respect to this clone: At the DNA level, this CDR3 is encoded by other sequences in the same sample as well. The gene calls are TRBV5-1 and TRBJ1-1, with D possibly being TRBD1 (5 bases). The germline gives CDR1 SGHRS, CDR2 YFSETQ. This CDR3 contains 13 residues. V dropped 5 bases and J dropped 0 bases, with 8 bases sitting between them. CDR3 coding DNA: TGCGCCAGCAGTCAGGGTTTGAACACTGAAGCTTTCTTT. It codes for CASSQGLNTEAFF. Using reference TRBV5-1 and TRBJ1-1 for the parts outside the CDR3, the full variable domain is KAGVTQTPRYLIKTRGQQVTLSCSPISGHRSVSWYQQTPGQGLQFLFEYFSETQRNKGNFPGRFSGRQFSNSRSEMNVSTLELGDSALYLCASSQGLNTEAFFGQGTRLTVV.

This clone was seen more than once but under ten times. V usage is TRBV28 and J usage is TRBJ1-5; 7 bases fit TRBD1. Germline V gene lookup returns CDR1 MDHEN and CDR2 SYDVKM. This CDR3 has 16 amino acids. Germline trimming cut 5 bases from V and 8 bases from J; bases unmatched to any gene: 15. The CDR3 sequence: CASSVLGTADAEPQHF. The CDR3 region has the DNA TGTGCCAGCAGTGTACTCGGGACAGCGGACGCGGAGCCCCAGCATTTT.

J is TRBJ1-6 and V is TRBV5-1; D is undetermined. The germline V gene encodes CDR1 SGHRS and CDR2 YFSETQ. The V end was cut by 0 bases, the J end by 6 bases, with 13 bases between. CDR3 length equals 16 residues. The CDR3 DNA is TGCGCCAGCAGCTTGGCCGCAGGCAACTTTAATTCACCCCTCCACTTT. This encodes CASSLAAGNFNSPLHF.

V usage is TRBV7-2 and J usage is TRBJ2-3; weak D call: TRBD2 (5 bases). V shed 2 bases and J shed 6 bases, with 9 bases lying between them. The CDR3 covers 13 residues. Germline lookup yields CDR1 SGHTA and CDR2 FQGNSA. The CDR3 protein is CASSLNRGDTQYF. CDR3 DNA sequence: TGTGCCAGCAGCTTAAACCGCGGGGATACGCAGTATTTT.

The chain employs TRBV4-2 and TRBJ1-5; D perhaps matches TRBD1 (5 bases). CDR3 length equals 15 residues. Germline V gene sequence: CDR1 LGHNA, CDR2 YNFKEQ. Trimming took 0 bases from V and 6 from J, leaving 12 bases between them. The CDR3 region has the DNA TGTGCCAGCAGCCAAGATGGAACAGGCGGTCAGCCCCAGCATTTT. This translates into CASSQDGTGGQPQHF.

V usage is TRBV11-2 and J usage is TRBJ2-3; 11 bases map to TRBD2. Germline V gives CDR1 SGHAT, CDR2 FQNNGV. V lost 1 base, J lost 0 bases, and 3 bases stayed unmatched. The CDR3 runs 17 residues. The CDR3 region is CASSLGLAGGSTDTQYF. CDR3 sequence (DNA): TGTGCCAGCAGCTTAGGGCTAGCGGGAGGTAGCACAGATACGCAGTATTTT.

V and J are TRBV6-5 and TRBJ1-6, with D maybe TRBD1 (6 bases). With 2 bases removed from V and 14 bases from J, the gap between germline ends came to 16 bases. CDR3 size: 14 residues. The germline CDR1 and CDR2 sequences are MNHEY and SVGAGI. CDR3 amino acids: CASSYADRPWALHF. CDR3 nucleotide sequence: TGTGCCAGCAGTTACGCTGACAGGCCCTGGGCCCTCCACTTT.

This chain uses TRBV5-5 with TRBJ1-2, with TRBD1 as a possible D gene (6 bases). The CDR3 extends over 14 amino acids. V shed 2 bases and J shed 1 base, with 9 bases lying between them. Germline V gene lookup returns CDR1 SGHKS and CDR2 YYEKEE (reference sequence). The DNA of the CDR3 is TGTGCCAGCAGCTTAACAGGGAATAACTATGGCTACACCTTC. Its protein product is CASSLTGNNYGYTF.

The chain is built from TRBV9 and TRBJ2-1; no clear D. This CDR3 has 17 residues. Trimming removed 3 bases at V and 1 base at J, with 17 bases between. Germline CDR1 is SGDLS and CDR2 is YYNGEE. CDR3 protein: CASSGQVGGRSYNEQFF. Here the CDR3 DNA reads TGTGCCAGCAGCGGCCAGGTGGGCGGAAGGTCCTACAATGAGCAGTTCTTC.